This is a list of T cell receptor beta chains from one sample in a study of CD8 T cells in Susac syndrome. TCRdb ran MiXCR on the immunoSEQ multiplex PCR reads and lists one entry per CDR3 protein. The sample includes 300,000 to 350,000 distinct CDR3 sequences, under 95% of them seen just once. Specimen: CD4+ T cells from PBMCs. These receptors all stem from a human donor with multiple sclerosis. Both conserved end residues are part of each CDR3. Each record gives: J gene, clone size, D gene, V gene, CDR3 protein, CDR3 DNA. D genes are given only for firm matches. Not all rows give a size; the values are once, few, many and, for expanded clones, a class.

j_call: TRBJ2-7; clone_size: .; d_call: TRBD2; v_call: TRBV7-9; cdr3_aa: CASSLYGGRDSYEQYF; cdr3_nt: TGTGCCAGCAGCTTATACGGCGGGAGGGACTCCTACGAGCAGTACTTC
j_call: TRBJ2-1; clone_size: .; d_call: TRBD2; v_call: TRBV6-2/TRBV6-3; cdr3_aa: CASTSLLAGGSEQFF; cdr3_nt: TGTGCCAGCACCTCGCTACTAGCGGGAGGGAGTGAGCAGTTCTTC
j_call: TRBJ2-3; clone_size: .; d_call: .; v_call: TRBV19; cdr3_aa: CASSMDSLTDTQYF; cdr3_nt: TGTGCCAGTAGTATGGATAGCCTCACAGATACGCAGTATTTT
j_call: TRBJ1-5; clone_size: .; d_call: .; v_call: TRBV20-1; cdr3_aa: CSARGQGHNQPQHF; cdr3_nt: TGCAGTGCTAGAGGGCAGGGGCACAATCAGCCCCAGCATTTT
j_call: TRBJ2-5; clone_size: .; d_call: TRBD2; v_call: TRBV5-1; cdr3_aa: CASSTHGGEETQYF; cdr3_nt: TGCGCCAGCAGCACCCACGGGGGGGAAGAGACCCAGTACTTC
j_call: TRBJ2-1; clone_size: .; d_call: .; v_call: TRBV7-9; cdr3_aa: CASSSRLQASVEQFF; cdr3_nt: TGTGCCAGCAGCTCACGCCTACAAGCGTCCGTGGAGCAGTTCTTC
j_call: TRBJ2-2; clone_size: .; d_call: .; v_call: TRBV7-8; cdr3_aa: CASSLGELTAGELFF; cdr3_nt: TGTGCCAGCAGCTTAGGAGAGCTCACGGCCGGGGAGCTGTTTTTT
j_call: TRBJ1-1; clone_size: .; d_call: .; v_call: TRBV11-2; cdr3_aa: CASSSHRNPEAFF; cdr3_nt: TGTGCCAGCAGCTCTCATCGCAACCCTGAAGCTTTCTTT
j_call: TRBJ2-7; clone_size: .; d_call: .; v_call: TRBV7-2; cdr3_aa: CASSLGAAQYF; cdr3_nt: TGTGCCAGCAGCTTAGGGGCAGCCCAGTACTTC
j_call: TRBJ2-3; clone_size: .; d_call: .; v_call: TRBV7-2; cdr3_aa: CASSLLGSHTDTQYF; cdr3_nt: TGTGCCAGCAGCTTACTGGGCAGTCACACAGATACGCAGTATTTT
j_call: TRBJ2-3; clone_size: .; d_call: .; v_call: TRBV18; cdr3_aa: CASTGGSGYTDTQYF; cdr3_nt: TGTGCCAGCACCGGTGGTAGCGGTTACACAGATACGCAGTATTTT
j_call: TRBJ2-1; clone_size: .; d_call: TRBD2; v_call: TRBV20-1; cdr3_aa: CSASFTLLAGVEQFF; cdr3_nt: TGCAGTGCTTCCTTTACTTTACTAGCGGGGGTTGAGCAGTTCTTC
j_call: TRBJ1-4; clone_size: once; d_call: .; v_call: TRBV6-5; cdr3_aa: CASSLEPTNEKLFF; cdr3_nt: TGTGCCAGCAGCCTCGAACCAACTAATGAAAAACTGTTTTTT
j_call: TRBJ2-1; clone_size: few; d_call: .; v_call: TRBV7-2; cdr3_aa: CAGTLSYRPYNEQFF; cdr3_nt: TGTGCCGGAACCCTCTCCTACCGCCCTTACAATGAGCAGTTCTTC
j_call: TRBJ2-5; clone_size: .; d_call: TRBD2; v_call: TRBV12-3/TRBV12-4; cdr3_aa: CASKIAGGPETQYF; cdr3_nt: TGTGCCAGCAAAATAGCGGGGGGGCCTGAGACCCAGTACTTC
j_call: TRBJ1-2; clone_size: .; d_call: .; v_call: TRBV20-1; cdr3_aa: CSARDGNYGYTF; cdr3_nt: TGCAGTGCCCGCGACGGAAACTATGGCTACACCTTC
j_call: TRBJ2-3; clone_size: .; d_call: .; v_call: TRBV7-9; cdr3_aa: CASSLTATDTQYF; cdr3_nt: TGTGCCAGCAGCTTAACAGCTACAGATACGCAGTATTTT
j_call: TRBJ2-1; clone_size: .; d_call: .; v_call: TRBV12-3/TRBV12-4; cdr3_aa: CASSLGRGEQFF; cdr3_nt: TGTGCCAGCAGCCTGGGGCGGGGTGAGCAGTTCTTC
j_call: TRBJ2-2; clone_size: .; d_call: TRBD1; v_call: TRBV24-1; cdr3_aa: CATSERTGGAAGELFF; cdr3_nt: TGTGCCACCAGTGAAAGGACAGGGGGCGCCGCCGGGGAGCTGTTTTTT
j_call: TRBJ2-1; clone_size: .; d_call: TRBD2; v_call: TRBV5-1; cdr3_aa: CASSGRTSGLSNEQFF; cdr3_nt: TGCGCCAGCAGCGGACGGACTAGCGGGTTGTCGAATGAGCAGTTCTTC
j_call: TRBJ2-2; clone_size: .; d_call: .; v_call: TRBV3-1; cdr3_aa: CASSPRHSTGELFF; cdr3_nt: TGTGCCAGCAGCCCCCGACACTCAACCGGGGAGCTGTTTTTT
j_call: TRBJ2-3; clone_size: .; d_call: .; v_call: TRBV5-1; cdr3_aa: CASSLAGGRVTDTQYF; cdr3_nt: TGCGCCAGCAGCTTGGCAGGAGGAAGGGTCACAGATACGCAGTATTTT
j_call: TRBJ2-1; clone_size: .; d_call: TRBD2; v_call: TRBV20-1; cdr3_aa: CSARSLKRGRSYNEQFF; cdr3_nt: TGCAGTGCTAGATCCCTAAAGCGGGGCCGCTCCTACAATGAGCAGTTCTTC
j_call: TRBJ2-2; clone_size: .; d_call: TRBD1; v_call: TRBV7-2; cdr3_aa: CASRSPFGTGPTGELFF; cdr3_nt: TGTGCCAGCAGATCCCCGTTCGGGACAGGGCCCACCGGGGAGCTGTTTTTT
j_call: TRBJ1-3; clone_size: .; d_call: .; v_call: TRBV20-1; cdr3_aa: CSARFTWERDSGNTIYF; cdr3_nt: TGCAGTGCTAGATTCACTTGGGAAAGGGACTCTGGAAACACCATATATTTT
j_call: TRBJ1-2; clone_size: few; d_call: .; v_call: TRBV11-3; cdr3_aa: CASSLGRSNYGYTF; cdr3_nt: TGTGCCAGCAGCTTAGGGCGGTCTAACTATGGCTATACCTTC
j_call: TRBJ2-3; clone_size: few; d_call: .; v_call: TRBV18; cdr3_aa: CASSPPNTDTQYF; cdr3_nt: TGTGCCAGCTCACCCCCAAACACAGATACGCAGTATTTT
j_call: TRBJ2-7; clone_size: .; d_call: .; v_call: TRBV12-3/TRBV12-4; cdr3_aa: CASSLWRDYEQYF; cdr3_nt: TGTGCCAGCAGTTTATGGAGGGACTACGAGCAGTACTTC
j_call: TRBJ2-2; clone_size: .; d_call: .; v_call: TRBV5-1; cdr3_aa: CASSLTPSNTGELFF; cdr3_nt: TGCGCCAGCAGCTTGACGCCCTCGAACACCGGGGAGCTGTTTTTT
j_call: TRBJ1-1; clone_size: once; d_call: .; v_call: TRBV12-3/TRBV12-4; cdr3_aa: CASSLSSGYGTEAFF; cdr3_nt: TGTGCCAGCAGCCTTTCGTCGGGGTATGGAACTGAAGCTTTCTTT
j_call: TRBJ2-5; clone_size: .; d_call: TRBD2; v_call: TRBV11-2; cdr3_aa: CASSLGGTSGGSETQYF; cdr3_nt: TGTGCCAGCAGCTTAGGTGGAACTAGCGGGGGGTCGGAGACCCAGTACTTC
j_call: TRBJ1-2; clone_size: .; d_call: .; v_call: TRBV6-1; cdr3_aa: CASSPDRASYGYTF; cdr3_nt: TGTGCCAGCAGTCCGGACAGAGCCTCCTATGGCTACACCTTC
j_call: TRBJ2-3; clone_size: .; d_call: .; v_call: TRBV29-1; cdr3_aa: CSVVRDSTDTQYF; cdr3_nt: TGCAGCGTTGTCCGGGACAGCACAGATACGCAGTATTTT